This entry concerns a single T cell receptor (beta chain). No antigen is known for it. No base quality information exists; no much larger clone differs at one position. The library was prepared using the immunoSEQ multiplex PCR assay. TCRdb re-hosts the immuneACCESS table, in-frame sequences only. Its copies lack some clones; in the studies checked, an unresolved V gene accounts for under half of them, and the cause for the rest is not known. This sample gives roughly 59,000 clones in total; over 85% of them show up just once. Less than 0.45% of the sample comes from the top ten. This sample stems from a study of T cell changes during pregnancy in multiple sclerosis (dated by TCRdb to between 2018 and 2021). Broadly, across the study: Changes in the T cell repertoire over the course of pregnancy were examined in this study in women with multiple sclerosis.

V and J are truncated by 0 bases and 12 bases respectively, leaving an intervening sequence of 12 bases. The CDR3 measures 13 amino acids from cysteine to phenylalanine. Only the CDR3 part of the read is kept: 39 bases, read in frame from the first base. The germline V gene provides CDR1 LGHNA and CDR2 YSLEER. The TCR originated in a female donor with multiple sclerosis, enrolled in a pregnancy study. The chain is assembled from TRBV4-3 and TRBJ2-1; 5 matching bases give a weak D call of TRBD1. The specimen was CD4+ T cells from peripheral blood mononuclear cells, collected before pregnancy. CDR3 region: CASSQEHNRWQFF. The nucleotides are TGCGCCAGCAGCCAAGAACATAACAGGTGGCAGTTCTTC.